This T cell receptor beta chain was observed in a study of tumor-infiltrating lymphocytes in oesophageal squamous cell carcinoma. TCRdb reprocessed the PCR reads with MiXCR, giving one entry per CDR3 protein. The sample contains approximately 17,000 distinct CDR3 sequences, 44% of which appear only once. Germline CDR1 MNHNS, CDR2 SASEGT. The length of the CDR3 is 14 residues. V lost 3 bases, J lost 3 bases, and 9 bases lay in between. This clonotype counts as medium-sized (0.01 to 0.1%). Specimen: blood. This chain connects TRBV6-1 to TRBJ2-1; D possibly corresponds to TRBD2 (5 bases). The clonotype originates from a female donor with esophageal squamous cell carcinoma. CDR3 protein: CASSDEGYYNEQFF. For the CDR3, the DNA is TGTGCCAGCAGTGATGAGGGATACTACAATGAGCAGTTCTTC.